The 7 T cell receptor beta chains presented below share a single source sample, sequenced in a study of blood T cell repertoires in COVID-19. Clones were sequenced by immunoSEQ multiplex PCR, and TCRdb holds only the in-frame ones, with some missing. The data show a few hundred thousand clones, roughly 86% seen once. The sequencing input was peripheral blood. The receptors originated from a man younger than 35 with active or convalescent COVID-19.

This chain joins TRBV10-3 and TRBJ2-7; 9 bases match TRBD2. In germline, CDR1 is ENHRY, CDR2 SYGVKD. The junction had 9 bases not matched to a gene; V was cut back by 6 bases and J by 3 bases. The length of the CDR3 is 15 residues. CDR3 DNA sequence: TGTGCCATCAGGACGACTAGCGGATTCTTCTACGAGCAGTACTTC. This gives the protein CAIRTTSGFFYEQYF.

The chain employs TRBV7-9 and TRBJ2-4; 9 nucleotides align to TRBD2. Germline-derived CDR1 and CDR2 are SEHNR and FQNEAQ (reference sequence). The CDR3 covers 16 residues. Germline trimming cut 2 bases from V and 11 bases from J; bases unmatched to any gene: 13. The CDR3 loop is CASSLSGSSSGSVQYF. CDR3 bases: TGTGCCAGCAGCTTAAGTGGGTCGAGTAGCGGGAGCGTTCAGTACTTC.

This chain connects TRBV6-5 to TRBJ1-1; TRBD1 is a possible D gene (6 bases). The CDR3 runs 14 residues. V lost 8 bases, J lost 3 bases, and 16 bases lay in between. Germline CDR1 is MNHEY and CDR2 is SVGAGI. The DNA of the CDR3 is TGTGCCAGCTCAGCCGTATACAGGGACACTGAAGCTTTCTTT. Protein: CASSAVYRDTEAFF.

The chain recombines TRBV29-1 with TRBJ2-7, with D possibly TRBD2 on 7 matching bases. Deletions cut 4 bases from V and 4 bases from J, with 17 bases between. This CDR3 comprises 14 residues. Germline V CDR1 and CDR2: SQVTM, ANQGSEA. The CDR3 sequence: CSVVGGAQGYEQYF. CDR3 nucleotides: TGCAGCGTTGTGGGGGGGGCCCAGGGTTACGAGCAGTACTTC.

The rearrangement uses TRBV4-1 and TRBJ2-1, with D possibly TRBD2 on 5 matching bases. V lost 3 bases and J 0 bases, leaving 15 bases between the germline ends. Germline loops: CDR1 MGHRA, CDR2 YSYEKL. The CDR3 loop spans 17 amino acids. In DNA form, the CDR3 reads TGCGCCAGCAGCCAGGTAAGACCGAGGGCCTCCTACAATGAGCAGTTCTTC. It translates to CASSQVRPRASYNEQFF.

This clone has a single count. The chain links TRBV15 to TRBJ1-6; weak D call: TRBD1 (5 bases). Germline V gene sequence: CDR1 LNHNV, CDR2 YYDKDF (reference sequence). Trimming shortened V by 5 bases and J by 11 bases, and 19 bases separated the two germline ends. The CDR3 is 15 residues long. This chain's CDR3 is CATSRRGRDDAPLHF. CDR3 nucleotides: TGTGCCACCAGCCGGAGGGGCAGGGATGATGCACCCCTCCACTTT.

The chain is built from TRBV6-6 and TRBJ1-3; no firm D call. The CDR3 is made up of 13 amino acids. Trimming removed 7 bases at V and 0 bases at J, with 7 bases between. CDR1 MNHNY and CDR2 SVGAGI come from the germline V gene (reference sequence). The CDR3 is CASNIASGNTIYF. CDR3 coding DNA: TGTGCCAGCAATATAGCCTCTGGAAACACCATATATTTT.